This paragraph covers one TCR beta chain sequence. Its antigen target is currently unknown. The CDR3 end falls 3 residues outside the read, so it is completed with the germline J gene. V lost 9 bases and J lost 4 bases, and the count of bases not matched to a germline gene is 11. The germline V gene (reference sequence) supplies CDR1 SGHNT and CDR2 YYREEE. Spanning cysteine to phenylalanine, the CDR3 consists of 15 amino acids. Shown are 36 bases from within the CDR3, in frame from base 1. The record originates from a study of T cells in women clearing cervical HPV infection listed by TCRdb under 2018. For the study in its entirety: The cases were under 30 women with histologically confirmed HPV16-related CIN3 or worse, and 2 of these cases were invasive cancers. As quality controls, five blinded duplicates were added to each group, bringing the total to roughly 60 samples made up of roughly 50 participants and some ten replicates. Cases had a median age of 34 years and controls had a median age of about 37, with no significant differences in baseline characteristics. Blood from cases was drawn at the visit where the lesion was first identified, while blood from controls was drawn once the infection was no longer detected. The parent cohort enrolled 9,500 to 12,000 women aged 18 or older in Guanacaste, Costa Rica, in about 1992 to 1994 and followed the women for roughly 7 years. Since only a few of the women had HLA typing available, the possibility that HLA type was acting as a confounder could not be ruled out. For cases, a median interval of roughly 150 days, with an interquartile range of roughly 85 to 220 days, was observed between lesion detection and blood sampling. Cases and controls were matched on year of sample collection and on age within five years. The controls were fewer than 30 women whose single incident HPV16 infection cleared within 12 months with no development of precancer or cancer. The exploratory proof-of-principle case-control study was nested within the Guanacaste HPV Natural History Study in Costa Rica and compared TCR repertoires across cervical HPV16 outcomes. Summary of the overall study and its limitations: Cases had lower TRBV6-7 relative abundance than controls (about 0.099% versus 0.16%; Bonferroni P = 0.0008). Cases were distinguished from controls with an estimated AUC of roughly 0.81 by random forest classifiers combining richness and V gene abundances. TCR repertoire richness was significantly higher in CIN3+ cases than in controls across sequencing depths, while evenness did not differ. The cross-sectional design could not show whether associations preceded infection or resulted from it; effector/memory subsets and HPV-specific T cells were not isolated. Because the number of T cells in each sample was unknown, differences in richness could reflect differing T-cell content rather than repertoire biology.

Every participant had a single incident cervical HPV16 infection, and women with prevalent HPV16 infections were excluded. Cervical HPV DNA was detected with MY09/MY11 PCR, and genotyping was done with dot-blot hybridization. Fifteen mL of heparinized blood were centrifuged, and the buffy coat was aliquoted, frozen at -30°C, then stored at -80°C. QIAGEN kits were used to extract genomic DNA from the buffy coat specimens. Using the immunoSEQ assay, multiplex PCR amplified TCR beta CDR3 regions from an average of around 1,300 ng of genomic DNA per sample. Primer bias was corrected in the assay by using a complete synthetic TCR repertoire to establish an amplification baseline. The amplicons were sequenced on the Illumina platform. In the original analysis: Error correction of the sequences involved clustering with frequency ratios plus a modified nearest-neighbor algorithm, after which the sequences were analyzed in the immunoSEQ Analyzer using IMGT gene definitions. At each rarefaction depth, TCR richness and evenness were averaged across 20 rarefaction repeats, and any sample with fewer sequences than the depth was left out. Wilcoxon rank sum tests with FDR correction were used to compare relative abundances of V, D and J genes between the groups. For the blinded duplicates, the intraclass correlation was approximately 96% for TCR richness and averaged 76.4% across some 66 gene segments. The table was pulled from immuneACCESS by TCRdb, which kept in-frame rearrangements only. Such tables lose some clones; where checked, under half of the loss comes from unresolved V genes, and the rest has no known cause. D and trimming come from the DNA, and the V and J calls and clone size come from that table. The sample table includes tens of thousands of clones. In total, the top ten clones hold roughly a third of the sample.

The sequencing input was blood buffy coat. This sequence originates from a woman aged 18-70 years with a cervical HPV16 infection that either progressed to CIN3+ or cleared (not recorded which). The rearrangement joined TRBV5-4 to TRBJ2-2; 8 junctional bases match TRBD2. The part of the CDR3 DNA that was read is TGTGCCACCGGAGCGGGGGCGGGCGGCACCGGGGAG. Its amino acids are CATGAGAGGTGE. Given in full, the CDR3 is CATGAGAGGTGELFF.